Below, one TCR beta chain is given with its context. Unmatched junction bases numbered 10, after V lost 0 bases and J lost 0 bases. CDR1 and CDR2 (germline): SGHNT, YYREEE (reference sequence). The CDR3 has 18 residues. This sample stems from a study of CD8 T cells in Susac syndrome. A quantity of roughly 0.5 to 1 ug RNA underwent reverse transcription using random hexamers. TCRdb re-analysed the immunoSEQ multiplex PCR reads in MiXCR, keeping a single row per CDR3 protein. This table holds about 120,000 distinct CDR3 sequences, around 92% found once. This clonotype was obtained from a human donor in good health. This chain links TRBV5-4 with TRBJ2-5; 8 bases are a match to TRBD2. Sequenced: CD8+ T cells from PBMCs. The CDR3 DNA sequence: TGTGCCAGCAGCTTGGAACTAGCGGCCAGGGGCGACCAAGAGACCCAGTACTTC. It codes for CASSLELAARGDQETQYF.